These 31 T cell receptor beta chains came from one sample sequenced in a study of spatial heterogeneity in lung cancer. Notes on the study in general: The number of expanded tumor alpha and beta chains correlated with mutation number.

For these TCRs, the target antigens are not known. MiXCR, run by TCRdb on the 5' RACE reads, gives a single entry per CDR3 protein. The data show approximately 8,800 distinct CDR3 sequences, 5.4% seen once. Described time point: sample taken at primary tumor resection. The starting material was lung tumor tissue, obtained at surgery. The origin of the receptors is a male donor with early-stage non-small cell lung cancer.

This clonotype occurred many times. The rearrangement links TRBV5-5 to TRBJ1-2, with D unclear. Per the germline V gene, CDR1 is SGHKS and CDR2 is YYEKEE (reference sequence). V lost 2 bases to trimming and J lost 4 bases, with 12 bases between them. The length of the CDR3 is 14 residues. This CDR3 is CASSFEIISYGYTF. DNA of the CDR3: TGTGCCAGCAGCTTTGAGATCATCAGCTATGGCTACACCTTC.

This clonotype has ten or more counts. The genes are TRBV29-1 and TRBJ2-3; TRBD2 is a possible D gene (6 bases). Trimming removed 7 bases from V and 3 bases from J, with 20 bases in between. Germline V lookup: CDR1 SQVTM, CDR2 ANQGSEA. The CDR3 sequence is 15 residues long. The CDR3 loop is CSGTGGPGRTDTQYF. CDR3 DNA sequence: TGCAGCGGTACCGGAGGGCCGGGGAGGACAGATACGCAGTATTTT.

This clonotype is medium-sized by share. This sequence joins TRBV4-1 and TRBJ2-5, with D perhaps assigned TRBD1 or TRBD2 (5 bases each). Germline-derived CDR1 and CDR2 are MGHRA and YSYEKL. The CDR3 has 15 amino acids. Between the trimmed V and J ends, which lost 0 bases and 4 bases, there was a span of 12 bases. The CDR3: CASSQDGTQRETQYF. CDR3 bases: TGCGCCAGCAGCCAAGATGGGACGCAACGAGAGACCCAGTACTTC.

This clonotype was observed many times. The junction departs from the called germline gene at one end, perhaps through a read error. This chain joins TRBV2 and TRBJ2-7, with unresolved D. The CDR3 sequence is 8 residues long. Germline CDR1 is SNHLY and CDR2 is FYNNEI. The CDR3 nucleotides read TGTGCCAGCAGTGAAGGGACCTTC. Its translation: CASSEGTF.

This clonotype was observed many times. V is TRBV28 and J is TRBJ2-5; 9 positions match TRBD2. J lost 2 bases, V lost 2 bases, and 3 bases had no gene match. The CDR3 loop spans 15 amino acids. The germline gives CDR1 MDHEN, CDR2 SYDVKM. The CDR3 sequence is CASSLEGLAQETQYF. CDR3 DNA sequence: TGTGCCAGCAGTTTAGAAGGACTAGCGCAAGAGACCCAGTACTTC.

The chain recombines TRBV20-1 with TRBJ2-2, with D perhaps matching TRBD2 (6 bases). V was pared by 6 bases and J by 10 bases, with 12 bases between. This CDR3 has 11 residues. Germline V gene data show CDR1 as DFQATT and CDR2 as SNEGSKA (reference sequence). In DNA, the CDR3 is TGCAGTGCCGTGGGGGAGGCGGAGCTGTTTTTT. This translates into CSAVGEAELFF.

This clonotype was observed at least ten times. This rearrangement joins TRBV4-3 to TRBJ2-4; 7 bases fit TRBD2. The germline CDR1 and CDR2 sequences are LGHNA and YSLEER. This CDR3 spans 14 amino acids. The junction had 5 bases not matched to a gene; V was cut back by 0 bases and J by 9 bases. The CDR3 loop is CASSQDRLASIQYF. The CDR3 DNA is TGCGCCAGCAGCCAAGATCGACTAGCTAGCATTCAGTACTTC.

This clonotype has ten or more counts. CDR3 in DNA: TGTGCCAGCAGCCCAGCCGGTAGGAGCTCCTACAATGAGCAGTTCTTC. Its translation is CASSPAGRSSYNEQFF. The rearrangement joins TRBV4-2 to TRBJ2-1; D remains unclear. The CDR3 sequence is 16 residues long. Per the germline V gene, CDR1 is LGHNA and CDR2 is YNFKEQ. V was cut by 4 bases and J by 0 bases, with 13 bases left in between.

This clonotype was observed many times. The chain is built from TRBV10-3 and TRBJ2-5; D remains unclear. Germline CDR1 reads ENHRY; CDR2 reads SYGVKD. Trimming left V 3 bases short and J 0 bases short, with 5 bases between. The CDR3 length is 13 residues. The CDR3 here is CAISDPDQETQYF. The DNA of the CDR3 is TGTGCCATCAGTGACCCGGACCAAGAGACCCAGTACTTC.

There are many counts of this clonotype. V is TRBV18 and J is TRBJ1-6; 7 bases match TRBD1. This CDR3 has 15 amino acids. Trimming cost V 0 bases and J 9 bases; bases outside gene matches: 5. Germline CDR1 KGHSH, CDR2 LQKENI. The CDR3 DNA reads TGTGCCAGCTCACCACCAGGCAGGGACAGTTCACCCCTCCACTTT. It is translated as CASSPPGRDSSPLHF.

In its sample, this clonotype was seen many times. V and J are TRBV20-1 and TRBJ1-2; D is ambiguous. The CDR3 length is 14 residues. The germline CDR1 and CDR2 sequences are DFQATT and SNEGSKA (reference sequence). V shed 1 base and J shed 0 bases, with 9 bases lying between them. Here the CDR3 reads CSARVQQTNYGYTF. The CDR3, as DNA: TGCAGTGCTAGAGTGCAACAGACTAACTATGGCTACACCTTC.

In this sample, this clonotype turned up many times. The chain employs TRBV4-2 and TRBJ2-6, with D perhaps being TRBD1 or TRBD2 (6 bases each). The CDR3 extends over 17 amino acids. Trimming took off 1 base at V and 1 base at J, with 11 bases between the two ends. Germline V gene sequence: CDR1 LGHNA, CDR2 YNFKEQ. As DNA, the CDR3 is TGTGCCAGCAGCCAAGGCGGGACACAATCTGGGGCCAACGTCCTGACTTTC. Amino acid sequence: CASSQGGTQSGANVLTF.

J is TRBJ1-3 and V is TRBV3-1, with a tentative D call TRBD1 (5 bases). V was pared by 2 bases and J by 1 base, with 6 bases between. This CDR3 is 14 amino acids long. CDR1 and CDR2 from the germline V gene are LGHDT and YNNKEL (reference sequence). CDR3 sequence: CASSQQGSGNTIYF. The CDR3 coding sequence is TGTGCCAGCAGCCAACAGGGATCTGGAAACACCATATATTTT.

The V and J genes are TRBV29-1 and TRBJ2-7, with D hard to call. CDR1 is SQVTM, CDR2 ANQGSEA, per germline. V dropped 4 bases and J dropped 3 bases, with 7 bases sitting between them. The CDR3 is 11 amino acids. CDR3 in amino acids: CSVGHSYEQYF. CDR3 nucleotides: TGCAGCGTTGGGCACAGCTACGAGCAGTACTTC.

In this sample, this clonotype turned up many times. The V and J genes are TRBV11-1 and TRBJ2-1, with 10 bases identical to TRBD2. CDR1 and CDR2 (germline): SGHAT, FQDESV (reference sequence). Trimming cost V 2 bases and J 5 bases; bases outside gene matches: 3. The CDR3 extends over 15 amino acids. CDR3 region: CASSLFSGGDNEQFF. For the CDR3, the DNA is TGTGCCAGCAGCTTATTCAGCGGGGGGGACAATGAGCAGTTCTTC.

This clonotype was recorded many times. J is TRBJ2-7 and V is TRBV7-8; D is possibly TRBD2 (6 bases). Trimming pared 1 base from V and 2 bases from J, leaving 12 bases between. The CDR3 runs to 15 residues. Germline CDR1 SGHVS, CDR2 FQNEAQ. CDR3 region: CASSLVRGKPYEQYF. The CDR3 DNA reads TGTGCCAGCAGCTTAGTCCGGGGGAAACCCTACGAGCAGTACTTC. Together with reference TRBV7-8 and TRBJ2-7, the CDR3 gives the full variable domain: GAGVSQSPRYKVAKRGQDVALRCDPISGHVSLFWYQQALGQGPEFLTYFQNEAQLDKSGLPSDRFFAERPEGSVSTLKIQRTQQEDSAVYLCASSLVRGKPYEQYFGPGTRLTVT.

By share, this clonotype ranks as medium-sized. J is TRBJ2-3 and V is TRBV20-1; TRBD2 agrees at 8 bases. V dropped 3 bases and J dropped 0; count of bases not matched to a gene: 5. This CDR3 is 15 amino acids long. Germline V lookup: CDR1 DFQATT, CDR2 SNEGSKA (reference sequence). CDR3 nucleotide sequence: TGCAGTGCTAGCTTAGCGGGACCTAGCACAGATACGCAGTATTTT. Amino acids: CSASLAGPSTDTQYF.

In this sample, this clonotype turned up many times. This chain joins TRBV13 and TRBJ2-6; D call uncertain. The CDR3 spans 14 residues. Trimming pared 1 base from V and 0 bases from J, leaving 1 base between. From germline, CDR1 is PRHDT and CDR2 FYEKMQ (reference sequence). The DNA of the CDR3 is TGTGCCAGCAGCTTAGTCTCTGGGGCCAACGTCCTGACTTTC. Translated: CASSLVSGANVLTF.

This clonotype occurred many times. CDR3 coding DNA: TGTGCCAGCAGCCCGCAGATGGGCCGGGAGACCCAGTACTTC. Protein product: CASSPQMGRETQYF. J is TRBJ2-5 and V is TRBV5-4, with unresolved D. CDR3 size: 14 residues. Trimming removed 4 bases from V and 5 bases from J, with 15 bases in between. Germline loops: CDR1 SGHNT, CDR2 YYREEE (reference sequence).

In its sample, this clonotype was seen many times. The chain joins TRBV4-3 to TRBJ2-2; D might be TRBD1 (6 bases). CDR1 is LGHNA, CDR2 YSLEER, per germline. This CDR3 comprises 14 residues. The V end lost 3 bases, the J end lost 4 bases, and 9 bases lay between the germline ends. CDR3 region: CASSHRTATGELFF. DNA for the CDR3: TGCGCCAGCAGCCACCGGACAGCCACCGGGGAGCTGTTTTTT.

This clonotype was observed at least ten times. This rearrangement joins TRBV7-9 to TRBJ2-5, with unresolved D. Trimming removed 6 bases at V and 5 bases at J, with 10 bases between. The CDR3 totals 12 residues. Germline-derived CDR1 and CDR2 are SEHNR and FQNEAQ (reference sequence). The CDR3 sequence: CASRPGPETQYF. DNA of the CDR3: TGTGCCAGCAGACCCGGGCCGGAGACCCAGTACTTC.

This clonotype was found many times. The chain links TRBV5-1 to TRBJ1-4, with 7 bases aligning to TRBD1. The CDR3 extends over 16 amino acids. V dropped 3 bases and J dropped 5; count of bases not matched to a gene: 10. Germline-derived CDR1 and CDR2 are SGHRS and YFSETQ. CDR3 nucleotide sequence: TGCGCCAGCAGCTCCACCCGACAGGGCCGAAATGAAAAACTGTTTTTT. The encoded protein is CASSSTRQGRNEKLFF.

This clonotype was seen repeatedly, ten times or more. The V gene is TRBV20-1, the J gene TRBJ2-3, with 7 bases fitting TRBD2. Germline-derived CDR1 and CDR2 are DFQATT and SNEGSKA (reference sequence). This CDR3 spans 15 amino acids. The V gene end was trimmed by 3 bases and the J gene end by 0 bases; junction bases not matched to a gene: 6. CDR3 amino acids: CSARASAGSTDTQYF. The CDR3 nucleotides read TGCAGTGCTAGGGCCTCAGCGGGAAGCACAGATACGCAGTATTTT.

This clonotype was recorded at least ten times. The CDR3 region is CASSLGGASEAFF. CDR3 DNA sequence: TGTGCCAGCAGCTTAGGAGGGGCGAGTGAAGCTTTCTTT. The chain links TRBV11-2 to TRBJ1-1, with a weak D call TRBD1 (5 bases). Germline CDR1 is SGHAT and CDR2 is FQNNGV. There are 13 residues in the CDR3. The germline V and J ends were trimmed by 1 base and 7 bases, with 10 bases remaining between them.

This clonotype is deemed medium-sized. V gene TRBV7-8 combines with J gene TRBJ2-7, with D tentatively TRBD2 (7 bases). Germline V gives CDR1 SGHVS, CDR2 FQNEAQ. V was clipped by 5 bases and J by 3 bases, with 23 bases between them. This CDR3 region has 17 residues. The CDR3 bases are TGTGCCAGCAGCCGGAGTAGTGGGGCGGGGGCCCGCTACGAGCAGTACTTC. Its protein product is CASSRSSGAGARYEQYF.

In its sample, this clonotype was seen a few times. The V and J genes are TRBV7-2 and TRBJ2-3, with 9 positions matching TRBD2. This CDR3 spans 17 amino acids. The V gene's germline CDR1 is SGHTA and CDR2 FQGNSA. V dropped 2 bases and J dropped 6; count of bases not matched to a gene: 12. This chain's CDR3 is CASSLPLTSGAEDTQYF. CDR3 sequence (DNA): TGTGCCAGCAGCTTACCATTGACTAGCGGTGCAGAGGATACGCAGTATTTT.

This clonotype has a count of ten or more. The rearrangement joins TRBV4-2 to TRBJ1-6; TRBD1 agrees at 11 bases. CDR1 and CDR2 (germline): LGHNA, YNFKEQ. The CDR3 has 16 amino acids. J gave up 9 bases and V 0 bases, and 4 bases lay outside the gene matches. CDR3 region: CASSQDTGTGGSPLHF. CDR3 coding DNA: TGTGCCAGCAGCCAAGATACCGGGACAGGGGGTTCACCCCTCCACTTT.

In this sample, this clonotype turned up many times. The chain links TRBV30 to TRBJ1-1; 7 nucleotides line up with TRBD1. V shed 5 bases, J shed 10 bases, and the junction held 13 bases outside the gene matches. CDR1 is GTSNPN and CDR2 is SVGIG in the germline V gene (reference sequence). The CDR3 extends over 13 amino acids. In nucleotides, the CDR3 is TGTGCCTGGGGGCCAATGACAGGGCCGGGAGCTTTCTTT. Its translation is CAWGPMTGPGAFF.

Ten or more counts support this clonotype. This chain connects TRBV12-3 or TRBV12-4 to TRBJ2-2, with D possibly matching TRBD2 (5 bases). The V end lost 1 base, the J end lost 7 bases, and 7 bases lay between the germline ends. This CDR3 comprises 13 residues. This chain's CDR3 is CASSLGGIGELFF. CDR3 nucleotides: TGTGCCAGCAGTTTAGGAGGGATCGGGGAGCTGTTTTTT.

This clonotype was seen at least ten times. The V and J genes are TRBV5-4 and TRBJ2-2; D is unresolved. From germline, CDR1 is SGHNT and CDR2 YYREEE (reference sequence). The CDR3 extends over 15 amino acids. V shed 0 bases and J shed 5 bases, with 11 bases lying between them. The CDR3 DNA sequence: TGTGCCAGCAGCTTGGATCTCACCAAAACCGGGGAGCTGTTTTTT. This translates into CASSLDLTKTGELFF. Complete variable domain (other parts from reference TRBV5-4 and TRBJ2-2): ETGVTQSPTHLIKTRGQQVTLRCSSQSGHNTVSWYQQALGQGPQFIFQYYREEENGRGNFPPRFSGLQFPNYSSELNVNALELDDSALYLCASSLDLTKTGELFFGEGSRLTVL.

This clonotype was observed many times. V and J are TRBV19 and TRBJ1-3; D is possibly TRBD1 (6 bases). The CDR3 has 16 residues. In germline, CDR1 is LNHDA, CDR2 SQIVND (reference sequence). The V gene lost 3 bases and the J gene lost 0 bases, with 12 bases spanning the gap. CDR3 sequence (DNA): TGTGCCAGTAGTATGCGACAGGAGATCTCTGGAAACACCATATATTTT. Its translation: CASSMRQEISGNTIYF.